A selection of T cell receptor beta chains follows, all from one sample in a study of identifying expanded T cells in peripheral blood. Profiled with immunoSEQ multiplex PCR; TCRdb holds only in-frame clones, not every one. The repertoire holds about 100,000 clones, with 88% as singletons. Input material: blood. The receptors originated from a person aged 18 to 70 in good health. The CDR3 runs from the conserved cysteine through the conserved F or W. The order of the fields is V gene, J gene, D gene, clone size, CDR3 protein, CDR3 DNA. A D gene is named only where the DNA matches it firmly. Expanded clones get a size class; other rows say once, few or many, or leave the size out.

V gene: TRBV7-2; J gene: TRBJ2-7; D gene: TRBD1; clone size: -; CDR3 protein: CASSSSGTGGYEQYF; CDR3 DNA: TGTGCCAGCAGCTCCAGCGGGACAGGGGGTTACGAGCAGTACTTC
V gene: TRBV6-5; J gene: TRBJ2-7; D gene: -; clone size: once; CDR3 protein: CASSYAAGSGYEQYF; CDR3 DNA: TGTGCCAGCAGTTACGCGGCGGGGTCGGGCTACGAGCAGTACTTC
V gene: TRBV6-5; J gene: TRBJ1-5; D gene: -; clone size: -; CDR3 protein: CASSYGSGGQPQHF; CDR3 DNA: TGTGCCAGCAGTTACGGGTCCGGCGGTCAGCCCCAGCATTTT
V gene: TRBV7-9; J gene: TRBJ2-2; D gene: -; clone size: -; CDR3 protein: CASSLVEFGLTGELFF; CDR3 DNA: TGTGCCAGCAGCTTAGTCGAATTTGGGCTAACCGGGGAGCTGTTTTTT
V gene: TRBV2; J gene: TRBJ2-5; D gene: TRBD2; clone size: -; CDR3 protein: CASSEDQAGGQETQYF; CDR3 DNA: TGTGCCAGCAGTGAAGATCAAGCGGGGGGCCAAGAGACCCAGTACTTC
V gene: TRBV14; J gene: TRBJ2-7; D gene: TRBD1; clone size: -; CDR3 protein: CASSQGWDRGIYEQYF; CDR3 DNA: TGTGCCAGCAGCCAGGGCTGGGACAGGGGGATCTACGAGCAGTACTTC
V gene: TRBV5-1; J gene: TRBJ2-5; D gene: -; clone size: -; CDR3 protein: CASSLGGGLKTQYF; CDR3 DNA: TGCGCCAGCAGCTTGGGAGGGGGGTTAAAGACCCAGTACTTC
V gene: TRBV5-5; J gene: TRBJ1-2; D gene: TRBD1; clone size: few; CDR3 protein: CASRRGQALEEYGYTF; CDR3 DNA: TGTGCCAGCAGAAGGGGACAGGCCCTCGAGGAGTATGGCTACACCTTC
V gene: TRBV28; J gene: TRBJ1-3; D gene: TRBD1; clone size: -; CDR3 protein: CASRETGGPPRNTIYF; CDR3 DNA: TGTGCCAGCAGGGAAACAGGGGGCCCTCCGCGAAACACCATATATTTT
V gene: TRBV23-1; J gene: TRBJ1-2; D gene: TRBD1; clone size: -; CDR3 protein: CASSQKLGQGALPNNYGYTF; CDR3 DNA: TGCGCCAGCAGTCAAAAACTCGGACAGGGCGCCTTACCAAATAACTATGGCTACACCTTC
V gene: TRBV11-3; J gene: TRBJ1-1; D gene: -; clone size: -; CDR3 protein: CASSLEGNTEAFF; CDR3 DNA: TGTGCCAGCAGCTTAGAAGGGAACACTGAAGCTTTCTTT
V gene: TRBV10-2; J gene: TRBJ2-3; D gene: TRBD2; clone size: -; CDR3 protein: CASMAGGGTDTQYF; CDR3 DNA: TGCGCCTCCATGGCGGGAGGGGGCACAGATACGCAGTATTTT
V gene: TRBV5-6; J gene: TRBJ2-7; D gene: -; clone size: -; CDR3 protein: CASARRLSYEQYF; CDR3 DNA: TGTGCCAGCGCGAGGCGCCTCTCCTACGAGCAGTACTTC
V gene: TRBV19; J gene: TRBJ2-2; D gene: -; clone size: -; CDR3 protein: CASTTQGSANTGELFF; CDR3 DNA: TGTGCCAGTACCACACAGGGTTCCGCGAACACCGGGGAGCTGTTTTTT
V gene: TRBV7-9; J gene: TRBJ2-5; D gene: TRBD1; clone size: -; CDR3 protein: CASSLAAGTADQYF; CDR3 DNA: TGTGCCAGCAGCTTAGCAGCCGGGACAGCGGACCAGTACTTC
V gene: TRBV6-1; J gene: TRBJ2-5; D gene: -; clone size: -; CDR3 protein: CASREETQYF; CDR3 DNA: TGTGCCAGCAGGGAGGAGACCCAGTACTTC
V gene: TRBV6-1; J gene: TRBJ1-3; D gene: -; clone size: -; CDR3 protein: CASSEYGGDSGNTIYF; CDR3 DNA: TGTGCCAGCAGTGAATACGGGGGGGACTCTGGAAACACCATATATTTT
V gene: TRBV15; J gene: TRBJ1-1; D gene: -; clone size: -; CDR3 protein: CATSRAAPEAFF; CDR3 DNA: TGTGCCACCAGCAGAGCGGCCCCCGAAGCTTTCTTT
V gene: TRBV7-8; J gene: TRBJ2-5; D gene: TRBD1; clone size: -; CDR3 protein: CASSFPRTGVEETQYF; CDR3 DNA: TGTGCCAGCAGCTTCCCAAGGACAGGGGTGGAAGAGACCCAGTACTTC
V gene: TRBV18; J gene: TRBJ2-7; D gene: -; clone size: -; CDR3 protein: CASSPFVGQGVYEQYF; CDR3 DNA: TGTGCCAGCTCACCATTCGTTGGGCAAGGAGTCTACGAGCAGTACTTC
V gene: TRBV10-3; J gene: TRBJ2-7; D gene: TRBD1; clone size: -; CDR3 protein: CAISRDRGRTTGEQYF; CDR3 DNA: TGTGCCATCAGCAGGGACAGGGGGAGGACTACGGGAGAGCAGTACTTC
V gene: TRBV5-1; J gene: TRBJ1-1; D gene: -; clone size: -; CDR3 protein: CASSPHGDAEAFF; CDR3 DNA: TGCGCCAGCAGCCCCCACGGGGACGCTGAAGCTTTCTTT
V gene: TRBV2; J gene: TRBJ1-5; D gene: -; clone size: -; CDR3 protein: CASRGTGGNQPQHF; CDR3 DNA: TGTGCCAGCCGCGGCACAGGTGGCAATCAGCCCCAGCATTTT
V gene: TRBV6-6; J gene: TRBJ2-7; D gene: -; clone size: many; CDR3 protein: CASSYSQGLYEQYF; CDR3 DNA: TGTGCCAGCAGTTACTCACAGGGACTGTACGAGCAGTACTTC
V gene: TRBV19; J gene: TRBJ1-1; D gene: -; clone size: -; CDR3 protein: CASSIKGRMNTEAFF; CDR3 DNA: TGTGCCAGTAGTATAAAGGGACGCATGAACACTGAAGCTTTCTTT
V gene: TRBV18; J gene: TRBJ2-1; D gene: TRBD1; clone size: -; CDR3 protein: CASSPPGQGAYNEQFF; CDR3 DNA: TGTGCCAGCTCACCACCGGGACAGGGGGCTTACAATGAGCAGTTCTTC
V gene: TRBV10-2; J gene: TRBJ1-2; D gene: TRBD1; clone size: -; CDR3 protein: CATSTGDYGYTF; CDR3 DNA: TGCGCCACTTCGACAGGGGACTATGGCTACACCTTC
V gene: TRBV4-3; J gene: TRBJ2-1; D gene: TRBD1; clone size: -; CDR3 protein: CASSQATGDYNEQFF; CDR3 DNA: TGCGCCAGCAGCCAAGCGACAGGGGACTACAATGAGCAGTTCTTC
V gene: TRBV5-1; J gene: TRBJ1-2; D gene: -; clone size: medium-sized; CDR3 protein: CASSLAGVDNYGYTF; CDR3 DNA: TGCGCCAGCAGCTTGGCCGGAGTCGACAACTATGGCTACACCTTC
V gene: TRBV11-3; J gene: TRBJ1-1; D gene: TRBD1; clone size: -; CDR3 protein: CASSRGQDTEAFF; CDR3 DNA: TGTGCCAGCAGCCGCGGACAGGACACTGAAGCTTTCTTT
V gene: TRBV5-1; J gene: TRBJ2-5; D gene: -; clone size: -; CDR3 protein: CASSLAPAETQYF; CDR3 DNA: TGCGCCAGCAGCTTAGCTCCAGCGGAGACCCAGTACTTC
V gene: TRBV4-2; J gene: TRBJ2-3; D gene: TRBD2; clone size: -; CDR3 protein: CASSQNIAGISTDTQYF; CDR3 DNA: TGTGCCAGCAGCCAAAATATAGCGGGGATTAGCACAGATACGCAGTATTTT
V gene: TRBV6-1; J gene: TRBJ2-7; D gene: -; clone size: -; CDR3 protein: CASSLQGGGAYEQYF; CDR3 DNA: TGTGCCAGCAGCCTACAGGGCGGGGGAGCCTACGAGCAGTACTTC
V gene: TRBV27; J gene: TRBJ1-4; D gene: -; clone size: -; CDR3 protein: CASRRTGATNEKLFF; CDR3 DNA: TGTGCCAGCAGACGCACAGGAGCAACTAATGAAAAACTGTTTTTT
V gene: TRBV5-4; J gene: TRBJ1-5; D gene: TRBD1; clone size: -; CDR3 protein: CASRQGLNQPQHF; CDR3 DNA: TGTGCCAGTAGACAGGGATTGAATCAGCCCCAGCATTTT
V gene: TRBV19; J gene: TRBJ2-5; D gene: -; clone size: -; CDR3 protein: CASSQGRPETQYF; CDR3 DNA: TGTGCCAGTAGTCAGGGCCGACCGGAGACCCAGTACTTC
V gene: TRBV29-1; J gene: TRBJ1-2; D gene: TRBD1; clone size: -; CDR3 protein: CSVGGQLYGYTF; CDR3 DNA: TGCAGCGTTGGGGGACAGCTCTATGGCTACACCTTC
V gene: TRBV7-9; J gene: TRBJ1-3; D gene: -; clone size: -; CDR3 protein: CASSPSMGRLSGNTIYF; CDR3 DNA: TGTGCCAGCAGCCCTAGCATGGGGCGCCTCTCTGGAAACACCATATATTTT
V gene: TRBV28; J gene: TRBJ1-2; D gene: -; clone size: many; CDR3 protein: CASSFGRTYGYTF; CDR3 DNA: TGTGCCAGCAGTTTCGGCCGGACCTATGGCTACACCTTC
V gene: TRBV6-5; J gene: TRBJ1-2; D gene: -; clone size: -; CDR3 protein: CASSHNYGYTF; CDR3 DNA: TGTGCCAGCAGCCATAACTATGGCTACACCTTC
V gene: TRBV5-6; J gene: TRBJ2-1; D gene: -; clone size: once; CDR3 protein: CASSLMAGVPYNEQFF; CDR3 DNA: TGTGCCAGCAGCTTGATGGCAGGGGTCCCCTACAATGAGCAGTTCTTC
V gene: TRBV6-1; J gene: TRBJ1-1; D gene: -; clone size: -; CDR3 protein: CASMDPRRHTEAFF; CDR3 DNA: TGTGCCAGCATGGATCCACGCAGGCACACTGAAGCTTTCTTT
V gene: TRBV30; J gene: TRBJ1-3; D gene: TRBD1; clone size: -; CDR3 protein: CAWIRDRGALGGNTIYF; CDR3 DNA: TGTGCCTGGATACGGGACAGGGGCGCTCTTGGTGGAAACACCATATATTTT
V gene: TRBV5-6; J gene: TRBJ2-5; D gene: -; clone size: -; CDR3 protein: CASTLLFTIDTETQYF; CDR3 DNA: TGTGCCAGCACCCTATTATTTACGATCGACACGGAGACCCAGTACTTC
V gene: TRBV19; J gene: TRBJ1-2; D gene: TRBD1; clone size: once; CDR3 protein: CAGRTGGNGYTF; CDR3 DNA: TGTGCCGGAAGGACAGGGGGAAATGGCTACACCTTC
V gene: TRBV6-5; J gene: TRBJ2-1; D gene: TRBD2; clone size: -; CDR3 protein: CASSSAGGVNEQFF; CDR3 DNA: TGTGCCAGCAGTTCGGCGGGAGGGGTCAATGAGCAGTTCTTC